This TCR beta chain was found in a study of CD8+CD57+ T cells in acquired aplastic anemia. Overall study context: DNA recovered from sorted CD4+ and CD8+ cells had a mean of around 3.2 ug.

Trimming took 3 bases from V and 5 from J; bases not matched to a gene: 10. CDR1 is LGHDT, CDR2 YNNKEL, per germline (reference sequence). CDR3 length equals 17 residues. The sample holds a few counts of this clonotype. The use of genomic DNA as template underpinned the TCR beta VDJ and CDR3 profiling. A single record per CDR3 protein comes from TCRdb applying MiXCR to the reads. The sample has around 250,000 distinct CDR3 sequences; 50% to 70% are singletons. Sequenced: sorted CD4+, CD8+, or CD8+CD57+ T cells (not recorded which) from PBMCs. The clonotype was recovered from a human donor with severe aplastic anemia or a healthy control (not recorded which). The V call is TRBV3-1, the J call TRBJ2-1, with TRBD2 matching over 10 bases. The CDR3 reads CASSHLRAGGLNNEQFF. The CDR3 DNA follows: TGTGCCAGCAGCCACCTCAGAGCGGGGGGGCTTAACAATGAGCAGTTCTTC.